The rows below give T cell receptor beta chains drawn from one sample of a study of blood T cell repertoires in COVID-19. Generated by immunoSEQ multiplex PCR, the TCRdb table keeps only in-frame clones and is missing some. The sample has roughly 150,000 clones; approximately 83% are singletons. The sample was PBMCs or T cells enriched from blood (not recorded which). These receptors were collected from a man aged 65 to 85 who had been exposed to COVID-19. The CDR3 runs from the conserved cysteine through the conserved F or W. The D gene is left open where the match is weak. A clone size is listed for some rows: how often the clone was seen (once, few, many), or a class if it is expanded.

V	size	D	length	J	CDR3	DNA
TRBV6-5	.	TRBD2	14	TRBJ2-7	CATTRAGDLWEQYF	TGTGCCACGACGAGAGCGGGAGACCTTTGGGAGCAGTACTTC
TRBV11-2	.	.	13	TRBJ2-7	CASSLDRGREQYF	TGTGCCAGCAGCTTAGACAGGGGACGCGAGCAGTACTTC
TRBV30	once	TRBD2	13	TRBJ2-5	CAWSVGLQETQYF	TGTGCCTGGAGTGTGGGACTACAAGAGACCCAGTACTTC
TRBV7-9	.	.	13	TRBJ2-3	CASSYASADTQYF	TGTGCCAGCAGCTACGCCAGCGCAGATACGCAGTATTTT
TRBV5-1	.	.	15	TRBJ2-7	CASSPAGGNSYEQYF	TGCGCCAGCAGCCCGGCTGGGGGCAATTCCTACGAGCAGTACTTC
TRBV5-1	.	TRBD1	14	TRBJ1-2	CASSVGTASPGYTF	TGCGCCAGCAGCGTGGGGACAGCATCACCTGGCTACACCTTC
TRBV5-5	.	.	14	TRBJ1-2	CASSLGGNVGGYTF	TGTGCCAGCAGCTTGGGAGGGAATGTGGGTGGCTACACCTTC
TRBV6-2/TRBV6-3	.	TRBD1	12	TRBJ1-2	CASSQTGIGYTF	TGTGCCAGCAGCCAGACAGGGATAGGCTACACCTTC
TRBV5-1	.	.	13	TRBJ1-1	CASSPPRATEAFF	TGCGCCAGCAGCCCCCCCAGGGCCACTGAAGCTTTCTTT
TRBV20-1	.	TRBD1	11	TRBJ1-2	CSGDQGDGYTF	TGCAGTGGGGATCAGGGGGATGGCTACACCTTC
TRBV6-5	.	.	13	TRBJ1-5	CASSLDRTRPQHF	TGTGCCAGCAGTTTGGACAGAACTCGGCCCCAGCATTTT
TRBV18	.	TRBD1	16	TRBJ1-1	CASSPRQGTLNTEAFF	TGTGCCAGCTCACCCAGACAGGGGACCCTGAACACTGAAGCTTTCTTT
TRBV28	.	TRBD1	17	TRBJ1-4	CASSSRGQGTTNEKLFF	TGTGCCAGCAGTTCTAGGGGACAGGGTACCACTAATGAAAAACTGTTTTTT
TRBV29-1	.	.	14	TRBJ1-1	CSVTGLSMNTEAFF	TGCAGCGTTACAGGCCTTTCTATGAACACTGAAGCTTTCTTT
TRBV7-9	once	TRBD1	13	TRBJ1-2	CASSVGTGDGYTF	TGTGCCAGCAGCGTCGGGACAGGGGATGGCTACACCTTC
TRBV5-4	.	.	16	TRBJ2-7	CASSSLGGAEPYEQYF	TGTGCCAGCAGCTCCCTCGGAGGGGCCGAACCCTACGAGCAGTACTTC
TRBV7-9	.	TRBD2	19	TRBJ2-1	CASSSRPVTSGGFSNEQFF	TGTGCCAGCAGCTCGCGACCGGTGACTAGCGGGGGTTTTTCTAATGAGCAGTTCTTC
TRBV2	few	TRBD2	11	TRBJ2-1	CATSRGEEQFF	TGTGCCACCTCCCGGGGGGAAGAGCAGTTCTTC
TRBV18	.	.	16	TRBJ2-3	CASSPKGVSGADTQYF	TGTGCCAGCTCACCAAAGGGAGTCTCCGGGGCAGATACGCAGTATTTT
TRBV7-2	once	TRBD1	16	TRBJ1-1	CASSLGITGANTEAFF	TGTGCCAGCAGCTTAGGGATCACAGGGGCGAACACTGAAGCTTTCTTT
TRBV10-3	few	TRBD1	14	TRBJ1-2	CAIKETGESYGYTF	TGTGCCATCAAGGAGACAGGGGAAAGCTATGGCTACACCTTC
TRBV10-1	.	.	14	TRBJ2-3	CASSEVGGTDTQYF	TGCGCCAGCAGTGAGGTGGGAGGCACAGATACGCAGTATTTT
TRBV7-2	.	TRBD2	16	TRBJ2-1	CASSSPGLAAYNEQFF	TGTGCCAGCAGCTCCCCGGGACTAGCGGCCTACAATGAGCAGTTCTTC
TRBV10-3	.	TRBD1	16	TRBJ1-1	CAIRPQTGTGNTEAFF	TGTGCCATCAGGCCGCAGACCGGGACAGGGAACACTGAAGCTTTCTTT
TRBV6-2/TRBV6-3	.	TRBD1	13	TRBJ1-2	CASSLGQAYGYTF	TGTGCCAGCAGCTTGGGACAGGCCTATGGCTACACCTTC
TRBV28	.	TRBD2	14	TRBJ2-5	CASSPQIAGETQYF	TGTGCCAGCAGTCCCCAAATAGCGGGAGAGACCCAGTACTTC
TRBV6-5	.	.	13	TRBJ2-1	CALRQVGHNEQFF	TGTGCCTTGAGGCAGGTGGGGCACAATGAGCAGTTCTTC
TRBV6-5	.	.	15	TRBJ1-1	CASSRLSSGDTEAFF	TGTGCCAGCAGCCGCCTCTCATCGGGGGACACTGAAGCTTTCTTT
TRBV19	.	.	15	TRBJ1-1	CASSSLQGMNTEAFF	TGTGCCAGTAGTAGCCTCCAGGGGATGAACACTGAAGCTTTCTTT
TRBV7-3	.	.	14	TRBJ2-7	CASSLTGGAYEQYF	TGTGCCAGCAGCTTAACCGGGGGAGCCTACGAGCAGTACTTC
TRBV2	.	TRBD1	13	TRBJ1-5	CASSEGQGQPQHF	TGTGCCAGCAGTGAGGGACAGGGACAGCCCCAGCATTTT
TRBV5-1	.	.	11	TRBJ2-7	CASSSSYEQYF	TGCGCCAGCAGCTCATCCTACGAGCAGTACTTC
TRBV7-9	few	.	14	TRBJ1-1	CASSFSLASTEAFF	TGTGCCAGCAGCTTCTCTCTAGCGTCCACTGAAGCTTTCTTT
TRBV10-1	.	TRBD2	16	TRBJ2-1	CASSELAGTSYNEQFF	TGCGCCAGCAGTGAACTAGCGGGCACCTCCTACAATGAGCAGTTCTTC
TRBV24-1	.	.	16	TRBJ2-1	CATSDRMIARGNEQFF	TGTGCCACCAGTGATAGGATGATAGCCAGAGGCAATGAGCAGTTCTTC
TRBV12-3/TRBV12-4	.	TRBD1	13	TRBJ1-2	CASSGTGGGGYTF	TGTGCCAGCAGTGGGACAGGGGGGGGCGGCTACACCTTC
TRBV9	.	TRBD1	16	TRBJ1-4	CASSTSGQVRGEKLFF	TGTGCCAGCAGCACTTCGGGACAGGTTCGGGGTGAAAAACTGTTTTTT
TRBV27	once	.	16	TRBJ1-1	CASSLGSWEMNTEAFF	TGTGCCAGCAGTTTAGGTTCTTGGGAGATGAACACTGAAGCTTTCTTT
TRBV3-1/TRBV3-2	once	.	14	TRBJ1-1	CASRRGGKNTEAFF	TGTGCCAGCAGGCGTGGAGGGAAGAACACTGAAGCTTTCTTT
TRBV11-3	once	TRBD1	17	TRBJ2-1	CASSFRGDRVGYNEQFF	TGTGCCAGCAGCTTCCGTGGGGACAGGGTAGGGTACAATGAGCAGTTCTTC
TRBV11-2	.	TRBD2	15	TRBJ2-5	CASSSTSGGGETQYF	TGTGCCAGCAGTTCGACTAGCGGAGGAGGGGAGACCCAGTACTTC
TRBV19	.	TRBD1	13	TRBJ1-1	CASRGQGGTEAFF	TGTGCCAGTAGGGGACAGGGAGGCACTGAAGCTTTCTTT
TRBV6-5	.	.	11	TRBJ1-2	CASSSQGGYTF	TGTGCCAGCAGTTCACAGGGTGGCTACACCTTC
TRBV9	few	.	15	TRBJ2-1	CASSVDADYYNEQFF	TGTGCCAGCAGCGTAGACGCGGATTATTACAATGAGCAGTTCTTC
TRBV10-1	.	.	15	TRBJ2-7	CAPPRYEEATYEQYF	TGCGCCCCACCTAGGTACGAGGAGGCTACCTACGAGCAGTACTTC
TRBV9	.	TRBD1	15	TRBJ2-7	CASSVAGQGSYEQYF	TGTGCCAGCAGCGTAGCGGGACAGGGATCCTACGAGCAGTACTTC
TRBV5-6	few	.	14	TRBJ2-7	CASSLVAKTYEQYF	TGTGCCAGCAGCTTGGTAGCGAAAACCTACGAGCAGTACTTC